This T cell receptor beta chain was sequenced in a study of blood T cell repertoires in COVID-19. This CDR3 contains 15 residues. Germline CDR1 is MDHEN and CDR2 is SYDVKM. The V segment lost 5 bases and the J segment 7 bases; nucleotides outside the gene matches: 13. Clones were read by immunoSEQ multiplex PCR, and TCRdb kept only the in-frame ones, dropping some. The sample includes 230,000 or so clones, around four fifths of them seen just once. The sequence came from a man aged 40-49 years with active or convalescent COVID-19. What was sequenced was peripheral blood. The gene calls are TRBV28 and TRBJ1-1, with TRBD1 identical over 7 bases. The CDR3 sequence: CASSPDRVLINEAFF. The CDR3 nucleotides are TGTGCCAGCAGTCCCGACAGGGTGCTTATTAATGAAGCTTTCTTT.